One and the same sample provided the 20 T cell receptor beta chains below, sequenced in a study of T-cell memory formation after mild COVID-19. TCRdb passed the 5' RACE reads through MiXCR, listing each CDR3 protein once. The top ten clones hold about 22% of a sample with about 360,000 distinct CDR3 sequences, around an eighth of them seen once. The material sequenced was PBMCs or a T cell subset sorted from them (not recorded which). These receptors all stem from a man between 18 and 35 years old who had mild COVID-19 (a few samples of this study predate the infection). Cell type and time point are not known.

The chain couples TRBV18 to TRBJ1-2, with D hard to call. Germline assignment: CDR1 KGHSH and CDR2 LQKENI. The CDR3 spans 17 residues. The V end was cut by 4 bases, the J end by 4 bases, with 22 bases between. The CDR3 reads CASSLFRALRDIYGYTF. In DNA form, the CDR3 reads TGTGCCAGCTCACTCTTCCGGGCCCTTCGGGATATCTATGGCTACACCTTC.

The V and J genes are TRBV10-3 and TRBJ2-1; 7 bases line up with TRBD1. Germline loops: CDR1 ENHRY, CDR2 SYGVKD. The CDR3 extends over 15 amino acids. Germline trimming cut 2 bases from V and 4 bases from J; bases unmatched to any gene: 5. Here the CDR3 DNA reads TGTGCCATCAGTGAGACAAAACAGGGGTACAATGAGCAGTTCTTC. It specifies CAISETKQGYNEQFF.

The chain couples TRBV4-3 to TRBJ1-1, with TRBD1 identical over 7 bases. Unmatched junction bases numbered 7, after V lost 0 bases and J lost 0 bases. The CDR3 has 17 residues. Germline V CDR1 and CDR2: LGHNA, YSLEER. In nucleotides, the CDR3 is TGCGCCAGCAGCCAAGAGACAGGGTACGGTATGAACACTGAAGCTTTCTTT. Translating gives CASSQETGYGMNTEAFF.

This rearrangement joins TRBV20-1 to TRBJ2-7; D is unresolved. Trimming took 2 bases from V and 2 from J, leaving 16 bases between them. There are 15 residues in the CDR3. Germline V CDR1 and CDR2: DFQATT, SNEGSKA (reference sequence). The CDR3 DNA reads TGCAGTGCTAGAAGCACGGCTCACGAGCCCTACGAGCAGTACTTC. This gives the protein CSARSTAHEPYEQYF.

The chain is built from TRBV27 and TRBJ2-1, with 9 positions matching TRBD2. The CDR3 covers 13 residues. J was trimmed by 9 bases and V by 5 bases; bases with no gene match: 5. Germline V gene sequence: CDR1 MNHEY, CDR2 SMNVEV (reference sequence). The CDR3 nucleotides read TGTGCCAGCAGTGGCCTAGCGGGGACTGAGCAGTTCTTC. This encodes CASSGLAGTEQFF.

This clonotype was observed a handful of times. This chain links TRBV4-3 with TRBJ1-5, with a possible D match to TRBD1 (5 bases). Germline CDR1 is LGHNA and CDR2 is YSLEER. The CDR3 sequence is 15 residues long. Trimming removed 0 bases from V and 6 bases from J, with 12 bases in between. CDR3 nucleotides: TGCGCCAGCAGCCAAGATCTAGGGGCGGGTCAGCCCCAGCATTTT. Its protein is CASSQDLGAGQPQHF.

This clonotype was counted between two and nine times. This chain uses TRBV10-3 with TRBJ1-5; D perhaps matches TRBD1 (5 bases). The V gene lost 4 bases and the J gene lost 0 bases, with 10 bases spanning the gap. Per germline, CDR1 ENHRY and CDR2 SYGVKD. The length of the CDR3 is 15 residues. This chain's CDR3 is CAISVGEFSNQPQHF. Written as DNA, the CDR3 is TGTGCCATCAGTGTGGGGGAATTTAGCAATCAGCCCCAGCATTTT.

In this sample, this clonotype turned up many times. The chain uses TRBV7-2 and TRBJ1-3, with D perhaps matching TRBD1 (5 bases). The V end lost 7 bases, the J end lost 0 bases, and 13 bases lay between the germline ends. This CDR3 has 15 amino acids. CDR1 is SGHTA, CDR2 FQGNSA, per germline. CDR3 sequence (DNA): TGTGCCAGCACCCACAGGCTCAGCTCTGGAAACACCATATATTTT. It specifies CASTHRLSSGNTIYF.

The chain couples TRBV5-6 to TRBJ2-3; tentatively, D is TRBD2 (5 bases). CDR1 SGHDT and CDR2 YYEEEE come from the germline V gene. The CDR3 has 14 amino acids. V was pared by 3 bases and J by 0 bases, with 8 bases between. CDR3 sequence reads: CASSSQRSTDTQYF. Written as DNA, the CDR3 is TGTGCCAGCAGCTCCCAGCGGAGCACAGATACGCAGTATTTT.

In this sample, this clonotype turned up a few times. The CDR3 DNA is TGTGCCAGCAGCTTTGGTATTTTAATCGGCTACACCTTC. Protein: CASSFGILIGYTF. V is TRBV7-3 and J is TRBJ1-2, with D uncertain. The germline V gene has CDR1 SGHTA and CDR2 FQGTGA. The CDR3 runs to 13 residues. V was clipped by 3 bases and J by 8 bases, with 13 bases between them.

This chain links TRBV27 with TRBJ2-7; D unclear. CDR3 length equals 14 residues. V was shortened by 2 bases and J by 1 base, with 9 bases between the two germline ends. CDR1 is MNHEY, CDR2 SMNVEV, per germline (reference sequence). As DNA, the CDR3 is TGTGCCAGCAGTTTAAGTGGCCCTTCCTACGAGCAGTACTTC. This codes for CASSLSGPSYEQYF.

The chain couples TRBV15 to TRBJ2-3; D possibly corresponds to TRBD2 (6 bases). Trimming took 0 bases from V and 0 from J, leaving 19 bases between them. The CDR3 is made up of 19 amino acids. The germline CDR1 and CDR2 sequences are LNHNV and YYDKDF (reference sequence). The CDR3 coding sequence is TGTGCCACCAGCAGAGATGAGCTCCTCAGCGGGCAGAGCACAGATACGCAGTATTTT. Translated, it gives CATSRDELLSGQSTDTQYF.

This clonotype was observed a few times. The CDR3 nucleotides are TGTGCCAGCAGCCAAGCTAGGCTAGCGAATGAGCAGTTCTTC. As protein: CASSQARLANEQFF. The chain combines TRBV3-1 with TRBJ2-1; perhaps TRBD2 as D (6 bases). The CDR3 consists of 14 residues. Trimming took 1 base from V and 7 from J, leaving 11 bases between them. The germline CDR1 and CDR2 sequences are LGHDT and YNNKEL (reference sequence).

This clonotype has a handful of counts. The chain joins TRBV7-9 to TRBJ1-1, with TRBD1 matching over 7 bases. The CDR3 is made up of 15 amino acids. The J segment lost 6 bases and the V segment lost 5 bases, leaving 12 bases of the junction unmatched. Looked up from germline, CDR1 is SEHNR and CDR2 is FQNEAQ (reference sequence). The CDR3 reads CASSARQGLLAEAFF. As DNA, the CDR3 is TGTGCCAGCAGCGCCCGACAGGGTCTGCTCGCTGAAGCTTTCTTT.

This clonotype was detected only once. The CDR3 loop reads CASSRTRDFSGNTIYF. CDR3 nucleotides: TGTGCCAGCAGCCGAACCCGGGACTTCTCTGGAAACACCATATATTTT. The genes are TRBV25-1 and TRBJ1-3; a possible D gene is TRBD1 (5 bases). Looked up from germline, CDR1 is MGHDK and CDR2 is SYGVNS. There are 16 residues in the CDR3. V was trimmed by 6 bases and J by 0 bases, leaving 15 bases between them.

The V gene is TRBV6-6, the J gene TRBJ2-7; the D gene is possibly TRBD1 (5 bases). The CDR3 contains 14 residues. CDR1 and CDR2 from the germline V gene are MNHNY and SVGAGI (reference sequence). V lost 2 bases and J lost 5, with 13 bases in between. The DNA of the CDR3 is TGTGCCAGCAGTTACAACGCAGGGATGGACGAGCAGTACGTC. It yields the protein CASSYNAGMDEQYV.

This rearrangement joins TRBV7-9 to TRBJ2-7; TRBD1 matches at 7 bases. J was trimmed by 0 bases and V by 1 base; bases with no gene match: 9. The CDR3 spans 17 residues. Germline CDR1 is SEHNR and CDR2 is FQNEAQ (reference sequence). The CDR3 here is CASSLGPGQRFSYEQYF. In DNA form, the CDR3 reads TGTGCCAGCAGCTTAGGGCCGGGACAGAGGTTCTCCTACGAGCAGTACTTC.

V and J are TRBV4-3 and TRBJ2-1, with D uncertain. The V gene's germline CDR1 is LGHNA and CDR2 YSLEER. The CDR3 length is 12 residues. Trimming took off 0 bases at V and 7 bases at J, with 4 bases between the two ends. The CDR3 bases are TGCGCCAGCAGCCAAGACGCAAATGAGCAGTTCTTC. It specifies CASSQDANEQFF.

The rearrangement uses TRBV30 and TRBJ2-5, with 11 bases lining up with TRBD2. V was pared by 4 bases and J by 5 bases, with 6 bases of the junction left unmatched. Germline CDR1 reads GTSNPN; CDR2 reads SVGIG (reference sequence). The CDR3 loop spans 14 amino acids. As DNA, the CDR3 is TGTGCCTGGAATCGACTAGCGGGGCTGGAGACCCAGTACTTC. It specifies CAWNRLAGLETQYF.

This clonotype was recorded a few times. The CDR3 DNA reads TGTGCCAGCAGCCAAGATTGGTCCAATACATTACTCACAGATACGCAGTATTTT. It encodes CASSQDWSNTLLTDTQYF. The V call is TRBV4-2, the J call TRBJ2-3; D is ambiguous. From germline, CDR1 is LGHNA and CDR2 YNFKEQ. The V end lost 0 bases, the J end lost 2 bases, and 18 bases lay between the germline ends. The CDR3 length is 18 residues.